The rows below give T cell receptor delta chains drawn from one sample of a study of γδ T cells in repeated Plasmodium falciparum infection. TCRdb re-called the multiplex PCR reads using CATT. The table includes about 51,000 delta-chain clones, 1.9% detected once. The specimen sequenced was gamma-delta T cells from blood. The receptors stem from a pool of human donors (malaria-infected and uninfected, not separated). The CDR3 runs from the conserved cysteine through the conserved F or W. The order of the fields is J gene, D gene, V gene, clone size, CDR3 DNA, CDR3 protein. D genes are given only for firm matches. Clone size is given for some rows only: seen once, a few or many times, or a class if the clone is expanded.

j_call: TRDJ1; d_call: TRDD3; v_call: TRDV3; clone_size: large; cdr3_nt: TGTGCCTGTCGAAGGCCTTCCTCAAAGGGCCTGTACTGGGGGACCGGATACGATAAACTCATCTTT; cdr3_aa: CACRRPSSKGLYWGTGYDKLIF
j_call: TRDJ4; d_call: TRDD3; v_call: TRAV29/DV5; clone_size: many; cdr3_nt: TGTGCAGCAAGCGCGCCGGGGTGGACTGGGATACCGCATAGACCCCTGATCTTT; cdr3_aa: CAASAPGWTGIPHRPLIF
j_call: TRDJ2; d_call: TRDD3; v_call: TRDV1; clone_size: many; cdr3_nt: TGTGCTCTTGGGTCCCCCGCCTTCCTACGGGCCCCAACCCCTCTACTGGGGGATACGCGGGTTGGAGCACAACTCTTCTTT; cdr3_aa: CALGSPAFLRAPTPLLGDTRVGAQLFF
j_call: TRDJ1; d_call: -; v_call: TRDV1; clone_size: -; cdr3_nt: TGTGCTCTTGCCAGACTACGAGTGGGGGGTTACACCGATAAACTCATCTTT; cdr3_aa: CALARLRVGGYTDKLIF
j_call: TRDJ1; d_call: TRDD3; v_call: TRDV3; clone_size: many; cdr3_nt: TGTGCCTTTAAGAGTTTCGGGTGGCTGGGGGTATGTGTCGATAAACTCATCTTT; cdr3_aa: CAFKSFGWLGVCVDKLIF
j_call: TRDJ1; d_call: -; v_call: TRDV1; clone_size: -; cdr3_nt: TGTGCTTTTGGGGAACTTTGCCGCCAAAACCGAAATTTCCTGGGACGGGGCTGCCGGTATGACACCGATAAACTCATCTTT; cdr3_aa: CAFGELCRQNRNFLGRGCRYDTDKLIF
j_call: TRDJ1; d_call: TRDD3; v_call: TRDV1; clone_size: many; cdr3_nt: TGTGCTCTTGGGGATCTTACTGGGGGATTAAATAGGCAGAACGAAGGTAAACTCATCTTT; cdr3_aa: CALGDLTGGLNRQNEGKLIF
j_call: TRDJ1; d_call: -; v_call: TRDV1; clone_size: many; cdr3_nt: TGTGCTCTTGGGGAACCATATAACCCTTATGGGGCGTGGGGTAAACTCATCTTT; cdr3_aa: CALGEPYNPYGAWGKLIF
j_call: TRDJ1; d_call: TRDD3; v_call: TRDV1; clone_size: many; cdr3_nt: TGTGCCCTTGGGGGGACGTTTAAGGTTGCGCCGGTCTGGGGGATTTACACCGATAAACTCATCTTT; cdr3_aa: CALGGTFKVAPVWGIYTDKLIF
j_call: TRDJ1; d_call: TRDD3; v_call: TRAV38-2/DV8; clone_size: many; cdr3_nt: TGTGCTTATGTCCCGTACTGGGGGAGTTACACCGATAAACTCATCTTT; cdr3_aa: CAYVPYWGSYTDKLIF
j_call: TRDJ1; d_call: TRDD3; v_call: TRDV1; clone_size: many; cdr3_nt: TGTGCTCTTGGGGAACTTACCCCTCTCCTAAACCCTTTACTGGGGGATACGCTCACCGATAAACTCATCTTT; cdr3_aa: CALGELTPLLNPLLGDTLTDKLIF
j_call: TRDJ1; d_call: TRDD3; v_call: TRDV1; clone_size: many; cdr3_nt: TGTGCTCTTGGGGAACTTACCTGCTGCTGGGGATACGCAGAAACCGATAAACTCATCTTT; cdr3_aa: CALGELTCCWGYAETDKLIF
j_call: TRDJ1; d_call: -; v_call: TRDV1; clone_size: many; cdr3_nt: TGTGCTCTTGGGGAACCCAGCCCTAACGCCGCACTTTGTACCGATAAACTCATCTTT; cdr3_aa: CALGEPSPNAALCTDKLIF
j_call: TRDJ1; d_call: TRDD3; v_call: TRDV3; clone_size: many; cdr3_nt: TGTGCCTTTGGGTGGGTACTGGGGGACCCCGATAAACTCATCTTT; cdr3_aa: CAFGWVLGDPDKLIF
j_call: TRDJ1; d_call: -; v_call: TRDV1; clone_size: many; cdr3_nt: TGTGCTCTTGGGACCACGGGGATTACGTCCGATAAACTCATCTTT; cdr3_aa: CALGTTGITSDKLIF
j_call: TRDJ1; d_call: -; v_call: TRDV1; clone_size: many; cdr3_nt: TGTGCTCTTGGGGAACGAAAAACCTTCCTGGGGACAAGGCGCACCGATAAACTCATCTTT; cdr3_aa: CALGERKTFLGTRRTDKLIF
j_call: TRDJ1; d_call: -; v_call: TRDV1; clone_size: many; cdr3_nt: TGTGCTCTTGGGGAAAGGTCCTACACCGATAAACTCATCTTT; cdr3_aa: CALGERSYTDKLIF
j_call: TRDJ1; d_call: -; v_call: TRDV3; clone_size: many; cdr3_nt: TGTGCCTCCGAAAATCGGGTTCGGTATAAAGCTGTAACCGATAAACTCATCTTT; cdr3_aa: CASENRVRYKAVTDKLIF